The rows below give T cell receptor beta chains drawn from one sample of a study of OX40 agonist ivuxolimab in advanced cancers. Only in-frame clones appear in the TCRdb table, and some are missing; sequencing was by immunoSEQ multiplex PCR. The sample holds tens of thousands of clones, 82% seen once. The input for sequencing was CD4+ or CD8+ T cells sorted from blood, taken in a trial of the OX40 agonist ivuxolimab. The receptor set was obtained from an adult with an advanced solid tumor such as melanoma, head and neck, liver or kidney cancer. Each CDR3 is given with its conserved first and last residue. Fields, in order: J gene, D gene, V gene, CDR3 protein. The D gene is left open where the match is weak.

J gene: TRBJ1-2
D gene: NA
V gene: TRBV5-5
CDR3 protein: CASTDGGFGQYGYTF

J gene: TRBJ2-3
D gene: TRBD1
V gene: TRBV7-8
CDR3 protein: CASSLNPGQGRHRTDTQYF

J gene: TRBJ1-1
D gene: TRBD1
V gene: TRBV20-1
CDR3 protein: CSAMGQGTAFF

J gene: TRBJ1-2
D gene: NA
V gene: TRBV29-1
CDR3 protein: CSVDSGYGYTF

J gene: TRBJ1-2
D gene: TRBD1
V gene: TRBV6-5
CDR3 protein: CAITGTGAGYTF

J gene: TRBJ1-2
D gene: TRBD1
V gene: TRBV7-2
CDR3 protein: CASSSGQGYGYTF

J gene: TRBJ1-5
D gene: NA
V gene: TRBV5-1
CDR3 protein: CASSPGTNQPQHF

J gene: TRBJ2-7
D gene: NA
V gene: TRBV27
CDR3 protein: CASSFAGIYEQYF

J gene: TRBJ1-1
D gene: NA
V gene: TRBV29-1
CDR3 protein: CSAQGGWGMNTEAFF

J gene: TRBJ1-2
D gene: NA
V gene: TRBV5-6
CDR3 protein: CASSYGLEGLNYGYTF

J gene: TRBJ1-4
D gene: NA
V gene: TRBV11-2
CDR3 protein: CASSFSVNEKLFF

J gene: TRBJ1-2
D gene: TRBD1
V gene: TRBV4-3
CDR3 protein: CASSQNRGVNYGYTF

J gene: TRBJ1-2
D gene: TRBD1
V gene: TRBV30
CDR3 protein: CAWAPGTVNGYTF

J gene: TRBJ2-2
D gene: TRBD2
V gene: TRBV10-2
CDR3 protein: CASTHSGRNTGELFF

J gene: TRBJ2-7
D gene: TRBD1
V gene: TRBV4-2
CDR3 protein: CAVGTGYEQYF

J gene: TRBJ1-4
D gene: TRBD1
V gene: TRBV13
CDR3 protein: CASSINRGLTNEKLFF

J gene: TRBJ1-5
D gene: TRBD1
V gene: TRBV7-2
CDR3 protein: CASSLGQGSQPQHF

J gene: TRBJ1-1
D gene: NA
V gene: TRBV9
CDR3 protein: CASSGGPNTEAFF

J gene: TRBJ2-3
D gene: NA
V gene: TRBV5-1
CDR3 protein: CASSLNGITDTQYF

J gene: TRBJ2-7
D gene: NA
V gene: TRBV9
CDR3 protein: CASSKGVASRGEQYF

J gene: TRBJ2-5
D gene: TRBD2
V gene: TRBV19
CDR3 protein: CASSMGTSGRAETQYF

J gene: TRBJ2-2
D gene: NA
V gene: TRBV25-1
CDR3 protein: CASSEYLASNTGELFF

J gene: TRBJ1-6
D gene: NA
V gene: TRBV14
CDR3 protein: CASSRSSYNSPLHF

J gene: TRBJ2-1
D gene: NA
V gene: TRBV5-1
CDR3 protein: CASSLAAVGGDNEQFF

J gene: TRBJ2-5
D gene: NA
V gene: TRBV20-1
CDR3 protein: CSVEQGTSQYF

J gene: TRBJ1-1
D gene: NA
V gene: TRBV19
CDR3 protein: CASSSGTGTEAFF

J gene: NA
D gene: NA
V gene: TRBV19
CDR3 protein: CASSDSSYEQYF

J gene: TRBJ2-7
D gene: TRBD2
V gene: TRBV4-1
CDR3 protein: CASSQDLTSGRFSEQYF

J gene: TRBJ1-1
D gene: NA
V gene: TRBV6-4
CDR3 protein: CASKRTQENTEAFF

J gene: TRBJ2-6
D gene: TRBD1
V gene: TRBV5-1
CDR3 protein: CASSGTASAGANVLTF

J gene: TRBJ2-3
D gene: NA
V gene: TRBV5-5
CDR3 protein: CASSRRHERDTQYF

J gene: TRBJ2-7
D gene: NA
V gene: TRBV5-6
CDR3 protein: CASSPRTFDSYEQYF

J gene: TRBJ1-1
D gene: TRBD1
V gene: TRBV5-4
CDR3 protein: CASSSSGTGNTEAFF

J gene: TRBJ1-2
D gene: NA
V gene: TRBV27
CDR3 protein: CASSLNVQGSYGYTF

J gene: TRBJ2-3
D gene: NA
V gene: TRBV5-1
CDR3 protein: CASSRSDTQYF

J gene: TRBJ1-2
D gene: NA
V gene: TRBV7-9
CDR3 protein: CASSLVVGPYGYTF

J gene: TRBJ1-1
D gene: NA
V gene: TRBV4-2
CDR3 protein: CASSQDSGQTNTEAFF

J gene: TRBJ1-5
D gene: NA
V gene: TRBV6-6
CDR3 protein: CASSYSRVGNQPQHF

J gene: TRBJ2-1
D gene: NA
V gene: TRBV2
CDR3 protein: CASRVGTQRLEQFF

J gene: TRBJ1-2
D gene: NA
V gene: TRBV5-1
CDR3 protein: CASSLDIGRGGYTF

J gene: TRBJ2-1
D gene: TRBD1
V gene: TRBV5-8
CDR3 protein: CASRLPGQGGPEQFF

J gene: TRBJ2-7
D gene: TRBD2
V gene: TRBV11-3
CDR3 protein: CASSLEGGNYEQYF

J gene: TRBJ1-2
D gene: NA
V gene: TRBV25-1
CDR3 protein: CASSEFRGNYGYTF

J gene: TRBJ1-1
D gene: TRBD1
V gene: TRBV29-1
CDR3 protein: CSAWQGANTEAFF

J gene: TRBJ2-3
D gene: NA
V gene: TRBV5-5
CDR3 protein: CASSPEPLADTQYF